In its sample, the clone carrying this T cell receptor beta chain was seen many times. The antigen is not known. With the read ending 3 residues before the CDR3 end, the germline J gene is used to fill in that end. Heparinized whole blood, 5 to 8 ml, came from each donor. V was pared by 7 bases and J by 3 bases, with 6 bases of the junction left unmatched. The CDR3 covers 13 residues. This record belongs to a study of T cell clonality in common variable immunodeficiency. Sequenced by immunoSEQ multiplex PCR; TCRdb stores in-frame clones only, minus some. The data show around 29,000 clones, with none appearing a single time. Whole-study findings and limits: Fewer TCRbeta clones were shared among CVID subjects than controls. CVID subjects had higher TCRbeta clonality than healthy controls, most marked in about a third.

Sequenced input: peripheral blood mononuclear cells. The receptor was isolated from a person aged 18-69 years in good health. The J gene is TRBJ2-7, the V gene TRBV12-3 or TRBV12-4; 7 bases align to TRBD2. The DNA read from the CDR3 is TGTGCCAGCAAAGCGGGGACGAACTACGAG. This sequence encodes CASKAGTNYE. In full, the CDR3 reads CASKAGTNYEQYF.